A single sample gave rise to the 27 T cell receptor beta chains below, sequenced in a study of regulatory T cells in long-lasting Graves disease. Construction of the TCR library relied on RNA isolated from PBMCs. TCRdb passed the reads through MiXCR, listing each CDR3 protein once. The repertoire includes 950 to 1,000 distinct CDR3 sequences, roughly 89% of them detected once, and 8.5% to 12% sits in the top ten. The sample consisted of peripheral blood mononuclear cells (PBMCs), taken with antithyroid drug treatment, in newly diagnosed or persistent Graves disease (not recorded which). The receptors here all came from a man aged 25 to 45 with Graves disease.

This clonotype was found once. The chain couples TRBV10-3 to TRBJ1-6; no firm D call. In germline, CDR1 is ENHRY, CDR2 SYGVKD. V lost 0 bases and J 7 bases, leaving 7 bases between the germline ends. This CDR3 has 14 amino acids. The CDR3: CAISESERNSPLHF. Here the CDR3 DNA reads TGTGCCATCAGTGAGTCAGAACGGAATTCACCCCTCCACTTT.

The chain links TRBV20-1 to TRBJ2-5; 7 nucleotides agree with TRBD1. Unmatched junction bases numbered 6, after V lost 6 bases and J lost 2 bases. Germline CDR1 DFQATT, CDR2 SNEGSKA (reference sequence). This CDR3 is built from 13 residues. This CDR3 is CSAATGVQETQYF. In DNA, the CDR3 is TGCAGTGCAGCAACAGGGGTACAAGAGACCCAGTACTTC.

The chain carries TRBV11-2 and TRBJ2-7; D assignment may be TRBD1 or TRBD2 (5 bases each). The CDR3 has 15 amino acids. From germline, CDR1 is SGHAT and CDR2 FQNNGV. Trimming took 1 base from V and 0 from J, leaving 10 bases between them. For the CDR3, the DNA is TGTGCCAGCAGCTTAGTGTGGGACCCCTCCTACGAGCAGTACTTC. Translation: CASSLVWDPSYEQYF.

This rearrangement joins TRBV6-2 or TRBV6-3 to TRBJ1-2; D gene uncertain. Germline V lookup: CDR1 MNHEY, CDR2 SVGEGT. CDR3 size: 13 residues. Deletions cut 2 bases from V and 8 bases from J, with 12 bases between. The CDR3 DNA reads TGTGCCAGCAGTTACGCCAACCGGCCGGGCTACACCTTC. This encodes CASSYANRPGYTF.

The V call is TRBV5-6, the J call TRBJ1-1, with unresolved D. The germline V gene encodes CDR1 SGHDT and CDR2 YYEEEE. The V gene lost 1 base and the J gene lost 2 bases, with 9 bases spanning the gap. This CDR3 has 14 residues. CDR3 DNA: TGTGCCAGCAGCTTGCTGAGCGGAAACACTGAAGCTTTCTTT. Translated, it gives CASSLLSGNTEAFF.

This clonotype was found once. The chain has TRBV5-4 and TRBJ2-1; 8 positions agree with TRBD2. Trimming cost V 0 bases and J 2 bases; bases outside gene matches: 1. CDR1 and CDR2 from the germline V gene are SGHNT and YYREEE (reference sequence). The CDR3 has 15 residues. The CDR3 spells CASSLGAGAYNEQFF. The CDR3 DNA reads TGTGCCAGCAGCTTGGGAGCGGGAGCCTACAATGAGCAGTTCTTC.

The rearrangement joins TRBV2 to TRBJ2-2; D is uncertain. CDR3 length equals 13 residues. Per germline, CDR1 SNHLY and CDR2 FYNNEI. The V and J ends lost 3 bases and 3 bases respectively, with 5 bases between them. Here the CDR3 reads CASSDGYTGELFF. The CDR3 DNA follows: TGTGCCAGCAGTGACGGTTACACCGGGGAGCTGTTTTTT.

The CDR3 region is CASSLGGAKHEQYF. The CDR3 coding sequence is TGCGCCAGCAGCTTGGGAGGGGCGAAACACGAGCAGTACTTC. The chain recombines TRBV5-1 with TRBJ2-7; D possibly uses TRBD1 or TRBD2 (5 bases each). Looked up from germline, CDR1 is SGHRS and CDR2 is YFSETQ. Between the trimmed V and J ends, which lost 0 bases and 5 bases, there was a span of 12 bases. The CDR3 is 14 residues long.

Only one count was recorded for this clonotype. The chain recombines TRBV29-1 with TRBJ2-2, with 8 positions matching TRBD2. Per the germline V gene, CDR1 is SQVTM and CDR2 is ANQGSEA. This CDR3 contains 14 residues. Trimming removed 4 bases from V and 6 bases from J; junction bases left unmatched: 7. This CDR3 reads CSVVEAGDAGELFF. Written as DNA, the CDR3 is TGCAGCGTTGTAGAAGCGGGAGATGCCGGGGAGCTGTTTTTT.

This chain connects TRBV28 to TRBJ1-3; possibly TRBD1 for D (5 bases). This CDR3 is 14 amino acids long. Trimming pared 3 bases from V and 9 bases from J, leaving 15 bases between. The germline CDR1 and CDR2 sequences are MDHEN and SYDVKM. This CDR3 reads CASSFGNLGGTIYF. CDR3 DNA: TGTGCCAGCAGTTTCGGGAACCTGGGGGGCACCATATATTTT.

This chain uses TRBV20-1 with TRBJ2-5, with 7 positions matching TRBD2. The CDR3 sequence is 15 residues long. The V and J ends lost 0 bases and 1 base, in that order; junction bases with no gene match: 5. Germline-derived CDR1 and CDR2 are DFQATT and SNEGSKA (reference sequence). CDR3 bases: TGCAGTGCTAGAGATACAGCGGGATTCCAAGAGACCCAGTACTTC. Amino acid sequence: CSARDTAGFQETQYF.

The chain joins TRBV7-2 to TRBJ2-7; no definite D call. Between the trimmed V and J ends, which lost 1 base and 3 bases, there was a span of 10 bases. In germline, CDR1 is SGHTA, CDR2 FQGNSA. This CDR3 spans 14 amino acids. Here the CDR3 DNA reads TGTGCCAGCAGCTTAGTTAGGTCAAACTACGAGCAGTACTTC. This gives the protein CASSLVRSNYEQYF.

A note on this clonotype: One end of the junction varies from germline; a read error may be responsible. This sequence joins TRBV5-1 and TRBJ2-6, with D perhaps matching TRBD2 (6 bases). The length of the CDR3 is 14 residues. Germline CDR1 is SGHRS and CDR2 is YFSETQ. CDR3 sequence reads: CASFLGTGANVLTF. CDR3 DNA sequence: TGCGCCAGTTTCCTGGGGACTGGGGCCAACGTCCTGACTTTT.

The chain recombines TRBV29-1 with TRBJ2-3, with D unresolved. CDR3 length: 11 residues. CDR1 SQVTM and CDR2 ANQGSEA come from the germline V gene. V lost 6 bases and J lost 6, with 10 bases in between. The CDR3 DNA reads TGCAGCGTCGATTTTGGGGATACGCAGTATTTT. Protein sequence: CSVDFGDTQYF.

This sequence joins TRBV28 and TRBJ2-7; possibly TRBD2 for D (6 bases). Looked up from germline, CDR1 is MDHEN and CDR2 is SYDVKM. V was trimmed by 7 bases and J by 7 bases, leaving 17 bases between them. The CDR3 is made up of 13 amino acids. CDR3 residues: CASTTGTSFEQYF. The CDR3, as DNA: TGTGCCAGCACCACCGGGACTTCCTTTGAGCAGTACTTC.

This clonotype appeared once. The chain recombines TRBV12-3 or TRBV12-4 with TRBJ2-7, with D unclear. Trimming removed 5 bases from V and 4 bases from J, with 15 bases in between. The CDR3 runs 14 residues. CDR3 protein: CASSPSSRVYEQYF. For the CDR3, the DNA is TGTGCCAGCAGTCCCAGCAGCAGAGTATACGAGCAGTACTTC.

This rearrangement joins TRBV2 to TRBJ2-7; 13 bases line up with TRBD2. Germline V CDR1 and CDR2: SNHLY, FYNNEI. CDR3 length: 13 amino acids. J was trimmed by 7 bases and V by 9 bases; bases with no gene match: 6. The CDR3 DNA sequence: TGTGCCAGTTACTCGGGACTAGCGGGGGAGCAGTACTTC. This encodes CASYSGLAGEQYF.

CDR3 residues: CASSPGLAGVGEQFF. The CDR3 DNA is TGTGCCAGCAGTCCCGGACTAGCGGGAGTAGGTGAGCAGTTCTTC. The rearrangement joins TRBV27 to TRBJ2-1, with 13 positions matching TRBD2. The germline CDR1 and CDR2 sequences are MNHEY and SMNVEV (reference sequence). CDR3 size: 15 residues. After removal of 5 bases from V and 9 bases from J, the junction contained 7 bases not matched to a gene.

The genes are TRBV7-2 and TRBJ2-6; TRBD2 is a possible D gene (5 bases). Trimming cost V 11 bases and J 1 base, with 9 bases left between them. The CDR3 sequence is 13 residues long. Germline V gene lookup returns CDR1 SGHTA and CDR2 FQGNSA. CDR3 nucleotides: TGTGCCGGGAAGCGGTCTGGGGCCAACGTCCTGACTTTC. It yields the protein CAGKRSGANVLTF.

The CDR3 region has the DNA TGTGCCAGCAGAGAACCCCAGGGGTTTAACTATGGCTACACCTTC. Protein: CASREPQGFNYGYTF. The chain couples TRBV7-9 to TRBJ1-2; D perhaps matches TRBD1 (6 bases). Trimming took 6 bases from V and 1 from J, leaving 15 bases between them. The CDR3 has 15 residues. Germline assignment: CDR1 SEHNR and CDR2 FQNEAQ (reference sequence).

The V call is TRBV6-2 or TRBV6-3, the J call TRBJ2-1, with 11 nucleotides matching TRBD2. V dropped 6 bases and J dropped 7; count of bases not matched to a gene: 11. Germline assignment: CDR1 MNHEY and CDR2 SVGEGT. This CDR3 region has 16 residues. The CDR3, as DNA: TGTGCCAGCAGGGTACTTAGCGGGAGGGCCAGTAATGAGCAGTTCTTC. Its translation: CASRVLSGRASNEQFF.

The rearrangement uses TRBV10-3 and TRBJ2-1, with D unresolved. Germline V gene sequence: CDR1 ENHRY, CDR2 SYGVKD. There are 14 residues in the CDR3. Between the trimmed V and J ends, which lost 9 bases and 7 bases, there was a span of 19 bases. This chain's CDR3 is CAIAFGITRNEQFF. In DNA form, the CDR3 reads TGTGCCATTGCGTTCGGAATAACGAGGAATGAGCAGTTCTTC.

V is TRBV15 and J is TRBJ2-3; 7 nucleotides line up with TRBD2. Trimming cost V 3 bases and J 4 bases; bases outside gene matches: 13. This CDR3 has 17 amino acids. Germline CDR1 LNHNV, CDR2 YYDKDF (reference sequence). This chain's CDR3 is CATSSPRTRRGSDTQYF. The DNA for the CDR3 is TGTGCCACCAGCAGCCCCCGGACTAGAAGGGGTTCAGATACGCAGTATTTT.

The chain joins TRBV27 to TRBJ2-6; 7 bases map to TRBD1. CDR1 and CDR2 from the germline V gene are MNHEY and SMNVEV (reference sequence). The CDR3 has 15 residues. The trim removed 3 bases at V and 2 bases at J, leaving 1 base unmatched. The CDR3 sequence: CASSFQGAGANVLTF. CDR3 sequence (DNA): TGTGCCAGCAGTTTCCAGGGGGCTGGGGCCAACGTCCTGACTTTC.

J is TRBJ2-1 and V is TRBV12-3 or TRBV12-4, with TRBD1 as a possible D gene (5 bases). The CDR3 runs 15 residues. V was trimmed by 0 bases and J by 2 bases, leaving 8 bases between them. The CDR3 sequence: CASSLAGLTYNEQFF. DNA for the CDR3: TGTGCCAGCAGTTTAGCGGGGCTAACCTACAATGAGCAGTTCTTC.

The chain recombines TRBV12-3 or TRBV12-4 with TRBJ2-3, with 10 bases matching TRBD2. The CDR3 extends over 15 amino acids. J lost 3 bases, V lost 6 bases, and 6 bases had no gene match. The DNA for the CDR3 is TGTGCCAGCAGAAAGACTAGCGGGTGGACAGATACGCAGTATTTT. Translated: CASRKTSGWTDTQYF.

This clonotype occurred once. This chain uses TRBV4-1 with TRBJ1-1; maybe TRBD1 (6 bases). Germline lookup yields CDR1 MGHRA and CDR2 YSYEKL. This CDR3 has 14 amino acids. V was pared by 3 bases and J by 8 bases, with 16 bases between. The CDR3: CASSQPQGKREAFF. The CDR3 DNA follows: TGCGCCAGCAGCCAGCCACAGGGAAAAAGGGAAGCTTTCTTT.